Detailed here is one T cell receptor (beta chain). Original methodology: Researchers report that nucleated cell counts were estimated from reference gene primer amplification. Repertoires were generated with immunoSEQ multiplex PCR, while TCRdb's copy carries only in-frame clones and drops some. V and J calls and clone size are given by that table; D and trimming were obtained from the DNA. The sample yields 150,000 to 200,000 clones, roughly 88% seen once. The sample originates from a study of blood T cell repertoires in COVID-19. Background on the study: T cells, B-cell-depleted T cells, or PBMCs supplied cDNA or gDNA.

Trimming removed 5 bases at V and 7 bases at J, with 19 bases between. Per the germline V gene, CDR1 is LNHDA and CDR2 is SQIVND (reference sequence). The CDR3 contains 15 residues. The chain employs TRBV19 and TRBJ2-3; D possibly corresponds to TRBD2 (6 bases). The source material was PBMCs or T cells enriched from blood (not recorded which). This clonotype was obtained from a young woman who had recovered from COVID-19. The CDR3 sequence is CASSPPGLLEHTQYF. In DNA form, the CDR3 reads TGTGCCAGTAGTCCACCGGGACTCTTGGAGCATACGCAGTATTTT.